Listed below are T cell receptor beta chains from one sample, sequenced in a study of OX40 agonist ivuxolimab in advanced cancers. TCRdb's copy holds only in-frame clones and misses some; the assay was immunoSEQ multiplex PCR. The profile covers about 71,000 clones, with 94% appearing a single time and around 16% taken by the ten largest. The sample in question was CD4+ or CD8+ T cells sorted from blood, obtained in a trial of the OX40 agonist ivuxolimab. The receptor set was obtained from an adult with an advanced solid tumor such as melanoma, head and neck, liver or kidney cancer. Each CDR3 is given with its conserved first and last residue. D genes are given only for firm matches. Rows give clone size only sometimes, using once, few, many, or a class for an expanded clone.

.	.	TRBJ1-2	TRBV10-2	CASSDTVYGYTF	TGCGCCAGCAGTGATACGGTCTATGGCTACACCTTC
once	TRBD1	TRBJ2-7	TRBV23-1	CASSQTNGTGLSYEQYF	TGCGCCAGCAGTCAAACAAACGGGACAGGCCTCTCCTACGAGCAGTACTTC
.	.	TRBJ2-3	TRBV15	CATSLSTGYTDTQYF	TGTGCCACCAGCCTATCGACAGGATACACAGATACGCAGTATTTT
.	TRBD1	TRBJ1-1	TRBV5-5	CASSRQGNADEAFF	TGTGCCAGCAGCCGACAGGGAAACGCGGATGAAGCTTTCTTT
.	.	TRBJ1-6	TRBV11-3	CASSLTTGANSPLHF	TGTGCCAGCAGCTTGACGACCGGGGCAAATTCACCCCTCCACTTT
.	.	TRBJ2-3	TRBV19	CASSIEGDLGTDTQYF	TGTGCCAGTAGTATAGAGGGGGACCTAGGGACAGATACGCAGTATTTT
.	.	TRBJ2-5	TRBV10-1	CASSESGTSEAQYF	TGCGCCAGCAGTGAGAGTGGCACCTCGGAGGCCCAGTACTTC
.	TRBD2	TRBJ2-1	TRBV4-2	CASSQATSLLAEYNEQFF	TGTGCCAGCAGCCAAGCTACCTCTTTGCTAGCGGAATACAATGAGCAGTTCTTC
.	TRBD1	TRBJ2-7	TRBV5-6	CASSLRAGGIYEQYF	TGTGCCAGCAGCCTGAGGGCAGGGGGAATCTACGAGCAGTACTTC
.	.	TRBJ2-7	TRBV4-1	CASSRSPSYEQYF	TGCGCCAGCAGCCGGAGCCCGAGCTACGAGCAGTACTTC
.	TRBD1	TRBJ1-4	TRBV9	CASSAPGTGIGGELFF	TGTGCCAGCAGCGCCCCCGGGACAGGGATTGGAGGGGAACTGTTTTTT
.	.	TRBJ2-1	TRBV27	CASTILSSGSYNEQFF	TGTGCCAGCACCATCCTCTCCAGCGGCTCCTACAATGAGCAGTTCTTC
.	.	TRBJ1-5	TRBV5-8	CASSLEGQGNQPQHF	TGTGCCAGCAGCTTGGAGGGGCAGGGCAATCAGCCCCAGCATTTT
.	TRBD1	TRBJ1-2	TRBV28	CASRGTGGLNYGYTF	TGTGCCAGCAGGGGGACAGGGGGCCTTAACTATGGCTACACCTTC
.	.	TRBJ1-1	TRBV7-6	CASSLETSGGTEAFF	TGTGCCAGCAGCTTAGAGACCAGCGGGGGCACTGAAGCTTTCTTT
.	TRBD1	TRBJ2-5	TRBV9	CASSGHRGQWETQYF	TGTGCCAGCAGCGGACACAGGGGGCAATGGGAGACCCAGTACTTC
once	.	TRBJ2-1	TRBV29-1	CSVEILADSPYWSSYNEQFF	TGCAGCGTTGAAATACTGGCGGACTCTCCATATTGGAGCTCCTACAATGAGCAGTTCTTC
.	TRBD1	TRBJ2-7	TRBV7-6	CASSPSPGQAYEQYF	TGTGCCAGCAGCCCCTCCCCGGGACAGGCTTACGAGCAGTACTTC
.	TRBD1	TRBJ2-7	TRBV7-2	CASSSSGTGIYEQYF	TGTGCCAGCAGCTCGAGCGGGACAGGGATCTACGAGCAGTACTTC
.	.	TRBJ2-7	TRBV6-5	CASSYRTAYEQYF	TGTGCCAGCAGTTACAGGACCGCCTACGAGCAGTACTTC
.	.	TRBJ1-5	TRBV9	CASSPGVGQPQHF	TGTGCCAGCAGCCCCGGAGTGGGTCAGCCCCAGCATTTT
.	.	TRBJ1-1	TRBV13	CASSLGGQNTEAFF	TGTGCCAGCAGCTTAGGGGGGCAGAACACTGAAGCTTTCTTT
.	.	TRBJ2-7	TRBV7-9	CASSLTEISYEQYF	TGTGCCAGCAGCTTGACGGAAATCTCCTACGAGCAGTACTTC
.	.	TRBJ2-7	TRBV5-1	CASVSASYEQYF	TGCGCCAGCGTGTCCGCGTCCTACGAGCAGTACTTC
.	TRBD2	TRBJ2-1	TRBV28	CASSFSGRGNEQFF	TGTGCCAGCAGTTTTTCGGGGAGGGGTAATGAGCAGTTCTTC
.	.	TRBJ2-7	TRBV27	CASSLRSSSYEQYF	TGTGCCAGCAGTTTAAGGTCAAGCTCCTACGAGCAGTACTTC
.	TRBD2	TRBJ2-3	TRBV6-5	CASSYSAGRTDTQYF	TGTGCCAGCAGTTACTCAGCGGGAAGGACAGATACGCAGTATTTT
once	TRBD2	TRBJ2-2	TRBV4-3	CASSPLTSGRAGAAGELFF	TGCGCCAGCAGCCCTTTGACTAGCGGGAGGGCGGGGGCCGCCGGGGAGCTGTTTTTT
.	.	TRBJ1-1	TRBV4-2	CASSQTGYTEAFF	TGTGCCAGCAGCCAAACAGGTTACACTGAAGCTTTCTTT
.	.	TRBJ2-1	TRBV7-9	CASRKTWNEQFF	TGTGCCAGCAGGAAGACTTGGAATGAGCAGTTCTTC